This section outlines one TCR beta chain sequence together with its context. During active infection, Seattle patients enrolled and were then monitored through disease. Per the original methods: Nucleated cell counts were estimated from reference gene primer amplification. Produced via immunoSEQ multiplex PCR; TCRdb's table is partial and in-frame only. D and trimming come from the DNA, and the V and J calls and clone size come from that table. The table has 150,000 or so clones, 80% to 90% seen once. These data come from a study of blood T cell repertoires in COVID-19. Looking at the study overall: Sources were T cells, B-cell-depleted T cells, or PBMCs; the material itself was cDNA or gDNA.

The ends were cut back, 4 bases at V and 4 bases at J, with 16 bases in the middle. CDR1 is ENHRY, CDR2 SYGVKD, per germline. The CDR3 totals 15 residues. Sequencing input: peripheral blood. The sequence came from a woman in her seventies with COVID-19, enrolled during active disease. The chain joins TRBV10-3 to TRBJ2-5, with D possibly TRBD2 on 6 matching bases. CDR3 nucleotides: TGTGCCATCAGTGGGGGGTGGGGGGACGGAGAGACCCAGTACTTC. This codes for CAISGGWGDGETQYF.